This is a list of T cell receptor beta chains from one sample in a study of cytomegalovirus exposure and HLA in healthy donors. This table comes from immunoSEQ multiplex PCR, and its TCRdb copy is limited to in-frame clones, with some not included. The sample consists of a few hundred thousand clones, about 79% of them appearing once. Sequencing was performed on PBMCs. The receptors shown here come from a man between 18 and 29 years old in good health and CMV-seronegative. CDR3s leave out the opening cysteine and the closing phenylalanine or tryptophan.

V,J,CDR3
TRBV9,TRBJ2-1,ASSVGYSVVNEQF
TRBV25-1,TRBJ2-3,ASSSAPGQGTDTQY
TRBV4-3,TRBJ1-5,ASSLSREGNQPQH
TRBV19,TRBJ2-7,ASSWETGSYEQY
TRBV29-1,TRBJ1-1,SVDRGQGMNTEAF
TRBV30,TRBJ1-5,AWSMGQGTGQPQH
TRBV14,TRBJ2-3,ASSQPTSGRPTDTQY
TRBV15,TRBJ2-1,ATSSSMGREGTYNEQF
TRBV7-8,NA,ASSFWTVISYEQY
TRBV9,TRBJ2-5,ASSPRPHTSLAGQETQY
TRBV27,TRBJ2-1,ASKEGASFYNEQF
TRBV18,TRBJ1-1,ASSPPRGDTEAF
TRBV9,TRBJ2-1,ASSVAGISYNEQF
TRBV2,TRBJ2-1,ASSELAGGTSSYNEQF
TRBV19,TRBJ2-1,ASSLPGARSDNEQF
TRBV7-2,TRBJ2-7,ASSLAPRDMYYEQY
TRBV7-6,TRBJ2-7,ASSPTRYYEQY
TRBV5-4,TRBJ2-7,ASSSTGDEQY
TRBV5-6,TRBJ2-7,ASSLDGLSVYEQY
TRBV25-1,TRBJ2-3,ASSDPTSGDTQY
TRBV18,TRBJ1-3,ASSPLADRFSGNTIY
TRBV28,TRBJ2-2,ASSFGASENTGELF
TRBV7-3,TRBJ2-5,ASSLRSAGGPNYPETQY
TRBV7-2,TRBJ2-7,ASSLGLISYEQY
TRBV4-1,TRBJ2-7,ASSQDSSGGEQY